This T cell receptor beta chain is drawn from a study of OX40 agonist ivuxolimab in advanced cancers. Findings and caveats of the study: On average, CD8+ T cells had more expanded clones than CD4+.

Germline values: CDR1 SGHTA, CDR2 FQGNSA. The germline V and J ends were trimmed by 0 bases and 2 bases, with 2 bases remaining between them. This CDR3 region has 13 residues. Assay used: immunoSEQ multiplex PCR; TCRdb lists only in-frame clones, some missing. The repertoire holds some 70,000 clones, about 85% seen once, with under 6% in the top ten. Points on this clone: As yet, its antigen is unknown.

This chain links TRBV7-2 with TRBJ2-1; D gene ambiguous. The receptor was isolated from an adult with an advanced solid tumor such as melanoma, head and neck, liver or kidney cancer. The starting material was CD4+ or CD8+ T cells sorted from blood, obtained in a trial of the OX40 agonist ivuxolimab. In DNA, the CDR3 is TGTGCCAGCAGCTTAGCGCCCTACAATGAGCAGTTCTTC. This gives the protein CASSLAPYNEQFF.